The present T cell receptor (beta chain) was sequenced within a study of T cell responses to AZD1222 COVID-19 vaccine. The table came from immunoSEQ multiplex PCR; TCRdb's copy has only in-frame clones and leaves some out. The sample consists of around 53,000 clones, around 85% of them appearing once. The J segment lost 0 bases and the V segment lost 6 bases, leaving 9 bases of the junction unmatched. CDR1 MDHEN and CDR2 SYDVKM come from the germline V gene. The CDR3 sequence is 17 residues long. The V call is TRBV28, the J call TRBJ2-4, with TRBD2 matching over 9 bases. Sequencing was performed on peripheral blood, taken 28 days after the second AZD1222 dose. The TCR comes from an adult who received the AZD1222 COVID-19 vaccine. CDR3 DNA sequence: TGTGCCAGCAGGACAGCGGGGGGAGCGCTAGCCAAAAACATTCAGTACTTC. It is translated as CASRTAGGALAKNIQYF. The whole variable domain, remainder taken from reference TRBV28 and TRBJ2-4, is DVKVTQSSRYLVKRTGEKVFLECVQDMDHENMFWYRQDPGLGLRLIYFSYDVKMKEKGDIPEGYSVSREKKERFSLILESASTNQTSMYLCASRTAGGALAKNIQYFGAGTRLSVL.